Below are 27 T cell receptor beta chains sequenced from a single sample in a study of blood T cell repertoires in COVID-19. Sequencing used immunoSEQ multiplex PCR; TCRdb keeps in-frame clones, though not all of them. The sample lists approximately 120,000 clones; 70% to 85% were seen once. Input material: peripheral blood. The receptors were sampled from a woman older than 75 with active or convalescent COVID-19.

The CDR3 DNA reads TGCGCCAGCGTAAAACAGGGGCTCGAGCAGTACTTC. This translates into CASVKQGLEQYF. The chain recombines TRBV10-2 with TRBJ2-7; TRBD1 agrees at 7 bases. CDR1 and CDR2 (germline): WSHSY, SAAADI. This CDR3 contains 12 residues. Unmatched junction bases numbered 7, after V lost 8 bases and J lost 6 bases.

The chain couples TRBV5-1 to TRBJ2-1; 9 bases are a match to TRBD1. V shed 3 bases, J shed 6 bases, and the junction held 4 bases outside the gene matches. The germline V gene has CDR1 SGHRS and CDR2 YFSETQ. The CDR3 consists of 14 residues. The CDR3 bases are TGCGCCAGCAGCTGGGACAGGGTCGGCAATGAGCAGTTCTTC. This translates into CASSWDRVGNEQFF.

The DNA for the CDR3 is TGTGCCAGCAGCCAAGGACCGACAGGATTGAACACCGGGGAGCTGTTTTTT. Translation gives CASSQGPTGLNTGELFF. This chain joins TRBV3-1 (or the pseudogene TRBV3-2) and TRBJ2-2, with a weak D call TRBD1 (6 bases). CDR3 size: 17 residues. Germline assignment: CDR1 LGHDT and CDR2 YNNKEL (reference sequence). Deletions cut 1 base from V and 1 base from J, with 13 bases between.

This chain links TRBV5-1 with TRBJ2-7; TRBD1 matches 9 bases. This CDR3 has 13 amino acids. V shed 5 bases, J shed 7 bases, and the junction held 7 bases outside the gene matches. The germline gives CDR1 SGHRS, CDR2 YFSETQ. As DNA, the CDR3 is TGCGCCAGCAGTCCCACAGGGGGCGGAGAGCAGTACTTC. Translating it yields CASSPTGGGEQYF.

This chain joins TRBV9 and TRBJ2-1, with 13 positions matching TRBD2. Germline CDR1 is SGDLS and CDR2 is YYNGEE. The CDR3 length is 18 residues. The V gene end was trimmed by 4 bases and the J gene end by 4 bases; junction bases not matched to a gene: 11. The CDR3 nucleotides read TGTGCCAGCAGCTCGGCCCGACTAGCGGGAGGCCCTTACAATGAGCAGTTCTTC. Translated: CASSSARLAGGPYNEQFF.

The CDR3 DNA follows: TGTGCCAGCAGCCCTAGCGGGAGGTTGTCCGGGGAGCTGTTTTTT. It encodes CASSPSGRLSGELFF. V gene TRBV25-1 combines with J gene TRBJ2-2, with 11 bases that match TRBD2. The V and J ends lost 6 bases and 6 bases, in that order; junction bases with no gene match: 6. CDR1 MGHDK and CDR2 SYGVNS come from the germline V gene. This CDR3 spans 15 amino acids.

The rearrangement links TRBV21-1 to TRBJ1-5; TRBD1, the table's D call, lacks a check against the DNA. TRBV21-1 is a documented pseudogene. This CDR3 region has 15 residues. CDR3 loop: CASSKNRAGNQPQHF. CDR3 DNA sequence: TGTGCCAGCAGCAAAAACAGGGCAGGAAATCAGCCCCAGCATTTT.

The chain joins TRBV28 to TRBJ2-7; 8 bases match TRBD1. CDR1 and CDR2 (germline): MDHEN, SYDVKM. Trimming cost V 4 bases and J 4 bases; bases outside gene matches: 0. This CDR3 is built from 12 residues. CDR3 in amino acids: CASSWTGYEQYF. Written as DNA, the CDR3 is TGTGCCAGCAGTTGGACAGGGTACGAGCAGTACTTC.

The genes are TRBV7-9 and TRBJ2-3, with TRBD2 identical over 7 bases. The V segment lost 5 bases and the J segment 0 bases; nucleotides outside the gene matches: 2. This CDR3 is 14 amino acids long. CDR1 SEHNR and CDR2 FQNEAQ come from the germline V gene (reference sequence). This CDR3 is CASSPSGSTDTQYF. The CDR3 bases are TGTGCCAGCAGCCCTAGCGGTAGCACAGATACGCAGTATTTT.

This clone appeared once. The gene calls are TRBV29-1 and TRBJ2-7; D is possibly TRBD2 (5 bases). Germline values: CDR1 SQVTM, CDR2 ANQGSEA. V lost 5 bases to trimming and J lost 3 bases, with 11 bases between them. CDR3 length: 12 amino acids. The CDR3 DNA reads as TGCAGCGTTAGAGTCGCGGGCTACGAGCAGTACTTC. Translated, it gives CSVRVAGYEQYF.

The chain combines TRBV6-6 with TRBJ2-7, with TRBD2 matching over 7 bases. This CDR3 spans 15 amino acids. J gave up 5 bases and V 7 bases, and 14 bases lay outside the gene matches. Germline V gene lookup returns CDR1 MNHNY and CDR2 SVGAGI (reference sequence). The CDR3 DNA is TGTGCCAGCACTCAATGGGAGGGTGGCGTCGACGAGCAGTACTTC. Translated, it gives CASTQWEGGVDEQYF.

This rearrangement joins TRBV7-6 to TRBJ2-1; 10 nucleotides align to TRBD2. The CDR3 has 16 amino acids. The trim removed 2 bases at V and 6 bases at J, leaving 7 bases unmatched. Germline V gene data show CDR1 as SGHVS and CDR2 as FNYEAQ. The CDR3 bases are TGTGCCAGCAGCTTACCTAGCGGGAGATCTAGCAATGAGCAGTTCTTC. Residues: CASSLPSGRSSNEQFF.

DNA of the CDR3: TGCGCCAGCAGCTTGGGTGGGACAGGCACCTACGAGCAGTACTTC. Translation gives CASSLGGTGTYEQYF. The chain joins TRBV5-1 to TRBJ2-7; TRBD1 agrees at 8 bases. This CDR3 is built from 15 residues. The ends lost 0 bases at V and 2 bases at J; junction bases unmatched: 4. CDR1 SGHRS and CDR2 YFSETQ come from the germline V gene. Based on the CDR3 plus reference TRBV5-1 and TRBJ2-7, the full variable domain is KAGVTQTPRYLIKTRGQQVTLSCSPISGHRSVSWYQQTPGQGLQFLFEYFSETQRNKGNFPGRFSGRQFSNSRSEMNVSTLELGDSALYLCASSLGGTGTYEQYFGPGTRLTVT.

The chain couples TRBV6-4 to TRBJ1-2; D perhaps matches TRBD1 (6 bases). In germline, CDR1 is MRHNA, CDR2 SNTAGT. The CDR3 totals 14 residues. The V and J ends lost 0 bases and 9 bases respectively, with 14 bases between them. CDR3 DNA: TGTGCCAGCAGTGACTCTGGCAGGGGTTTGAGCTACACCTTC. Its translation: CASSDSGRGLSYTF.

The genes are TRBV7-3 and TRBJ2-3; possible D gene TRBD2, 6 bases. V dropped 5 bases and J dropped 2 bases, with 14 bases sitting between them. The germline gives CDR1 SGHTA, CDR2 FQGTGA. This CDR3 region has 15 residues. CDR3 nucleotides: TGTGCCAGCAGCCCGGGACTCCATTCCACAGATACGCAGTATTTT. Its translation is CASSPGLHSTDTQYF. The full variable domain, its missing parts supplied by reference TRBV7-3 and TRBJ2-3, is GAGVSQTPSNKVTEKGKYVELRCDPISGHTALYWYRQSLGQGPEFLIYFQGTGAADDSGLPNDRFFAVRPEGSVSTLKIQRTERGDSAVYLCASSPGLHSTDTQYFGPGTRLTVL.

Here the CDR3 DNA reads TGTGCCAGCAGCTCTTACAGGGGGATTCGAGAGACCCAGTACTTC. This gives the protein CASSSYRGIRETQYF. This sequence joins TRBV14 and TRBJ2-5; 8 nucleotides align to TRBD1. The CDR3 sequence is 15 residues long. The germline gives CDR1 SGHDN, CDR2 FVKESK. V shed 5 bases, J shed 4 bases, and the junction held 9 bases outside the gene matches.

The chain couples TRBV5-6 to TRBJ2-7, with D possibly matching TRBD1 (5 bases). The CDR3 has 12 amino acids. Germline values: CDR1 SGHDT, CDR2 YYEEEE. V shed 3 bases and J shed 5 bases, with 9 bases lying between them. The CDR3 region has the DNA TGTGCCAGCAGCTCAGGGTTCCACGAGCAGTACTTC. Residues: CASSSGFHEQYF.

This clone was recorded once. V is TRBV18 and J is TRBJ2-2, with 7 bases fitting TRBD2. Germline V gives CDR1 KGHSH, CDR2 LQKENI. V gave up 1 base and J gave up 4 bases; unmatched junction bases: 12. The length of the CDR3 is 18 residues. CDR3 in amino acids: CASSPRLLAGEFTGELFF. In DNA form, the CDR3 reads TGTGCCAGCTCACCACGACTCTTGGCGGGAGAATTCACCGGGGAGCTGTTTTTT.

The V gene is TRBV5-1, the J gene TRBJ2-1; 8 positions agree with TRBD2. V trimming: 0 bases; J trimming: 8 bases; junction bases outside the gene matches: 10. Per germline, CDR1 SGHRS and CDR2 YFSETQ. The CDR3 is 16 residues long. DNA for the CDR3: TGCGCCAGCAGCTTGGTTTCCAGCGGGAGCCTCCATGAGCAGTTCTTC. Its protein product is CASSLVSSGSLHEQFF.

V gene TRBV20-1 combines with J gene TRBJ1-1; 10 nucleotides line up with TRBD1. The CDR3 is 19 residues long. From germline, CDR1 is DFQATT and CDR2 SNEGSKA (reference sequence). V trimming: 3 bases; J trimming: 0 bases; junction bases outside the gene matches: 16. The CDR3 DNA reads as TGCAGTGCTAGTCAGGGACAGGGGATTCTACCCCTCATGAACACTGAAGCTTTCTTT. Translating it yields CSASQGQGILPLMNTEAFF.

The rearrangement uses TRBV10-3 and TRBJ1-5, with 9 bases fitting TRBD1. Per the germline V gene, CDR1 is ENHRY and CDR2 is SYGVKD. This CDR3 has 15 amino acids. The ends lost 4 bases at V and 3 bases at J; junction bases unmatched: 4. The CDR3 nucleotides are TGTGCCATCAGTGGGGACAGGGTTACCAATCAGCCCCAGCATTTT. Translating it yields CAISGDRVTNQPQHF.

The chain employs TRBV28 and TRBJ1-1; 9 bases align to TRBD1. Per the germline V gene, CDR1 is MDHEN and CDR2 is SYDVKM. The CDR3 sequence is 15 residues long. The V gene end was trimmed by 5 bases and the J gene end by 11 bases; junction bases not matched to a gene: 15. The CDR3 here is CASSLNRGRGSAAFF. The CDR3 DNA follows: TGTGCCAGCAGTCTTAACAGGGGGCGAGGTTCCGCGGCTTTCTTT.

V is TRBV29-1 and J is TRBJ1-1; TRBD1 might be the D (5 bases). Germline lookup yields CDR1 SQVTM and CDR2 ANQGSEA. This CDR3 region has 15 residues. With 7 bases removed from V and 0 bases from J, the gap between germline ends came to 18 bases. CDR3 coding DNA: TGCAGCGGGGAAGTCCATAGGGGTCTGAACACTGAAGCTTTCTTT. It translates to CSGEVHRGLNTEAFF.

The chain employs TRBV7-2 and TRBJ1-5; no firm D call. CDR3 size: 14 residues. Germline V gives CDR1 SGHTA, CDR2 FQGNSA. Trimming shortened V by 1 base and J by 6 bases, and 10 bases separated the two germline ends. Here the CDR3 DNA reads TGTGCCAGCAGCTTAGGGGCCCGTGGTCAGCCCCAGCATTTT. It specifies CASSLGARGQPQHF.

J is TRBJ2-7 and V is TRBV11-2; 7 bases map to TRBD2. V was pared by 6 bases and J by 3 bases, with 5 bases of the junction left unmatched. The CDR3 is 13 amino acids. CDR1 is SGHAT, CDR2 FQNNGV, per germline. The CDR3 protein is CASSRGGGYEQYF. As DNA, the CDR3 is TGTGCCAGCAGTCGAGGCGGGGGCTACGAGCAGTACTTC.

The CDR3 region has the DNA TGTGCCAGCAGTGTGGCTAGCGGGAACCACAATGAGCAGTTCTTC. Translating it yields CASSVASGNHNEQFF. The rearrangement links TRBV25-1 to TRBJ2-1; 9 bases agree with TRBD2. This CDR3 is built from 15 residues. The ends lost 4 bases at V and 5 bases at J; junction bases unmatched: 6. Germline V gives CDR1 MGHDK, CDR2 SYGVNS.

This clone has a handful of counts. The rearrangement uses TRBV4-2 and TRBJ2-1, with 11 bases that match TRBD2. Trimming at V came to 3 bases and at J to 7 bases, leaving 5 bases not matched to a gene. This CDR3 region has 15 residues. The germline V gene has CDR1 LGHNA and CDR2 YNFKEQ. This CDR3 reads CASSHDGLAGNEQFF. For the CDR3, the DNA is TGTGCCAGCAGCCATGATGGACTAGCGGGTAATGAGCAGTTCTTC.